This T cell receptor (beta chain) was sequenced during a study of T cell changes during pregnancy in multiple sclerosis. The assay was immunoSEQ multiplex PCR, and TCRdb's table has in-frame clones only and misses some. Of about 40,000 clones listed, more than 90% are singletons. This clone rates as medium-sized. V trimming: 4 bases; J trimming: 5 bases; junction bases outside the gene matches: 3. Germline assignment: CDR1 LGHNA and CDR2 YNFKEQ. This CDR3 has 16 residues. The specimen was CD8+ T cells from peripheral blood mononuclear cells, collected in the third trimester of pregnancy. V is TRBV4-2 and J is TRBJ2-3, with 16 bases lining up with TRBD2. This receptor was identified in a female donor with multiple sclerosis, enrolled in a pregnancy study. The CDR3 spells CASSPGLAGGGDTQYF. The CDR3 DNA reads as TGTGCCAGCAGCCCGGGACTAGCGGGAGGGGGAGATACGCAGTATTTT.